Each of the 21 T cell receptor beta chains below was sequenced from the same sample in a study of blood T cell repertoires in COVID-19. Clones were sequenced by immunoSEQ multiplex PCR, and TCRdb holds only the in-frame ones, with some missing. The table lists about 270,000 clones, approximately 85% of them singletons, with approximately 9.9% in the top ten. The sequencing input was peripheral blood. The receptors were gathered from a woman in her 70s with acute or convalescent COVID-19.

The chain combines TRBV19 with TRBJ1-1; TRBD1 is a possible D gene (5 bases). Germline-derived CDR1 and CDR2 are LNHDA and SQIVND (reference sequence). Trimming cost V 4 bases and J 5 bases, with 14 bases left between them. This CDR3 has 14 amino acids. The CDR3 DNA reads TGTGCCAGTAGTAAGGGGCCGGCTGGGACTGAAGCTTTCTTT. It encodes CASSKGPAGTEAFF.

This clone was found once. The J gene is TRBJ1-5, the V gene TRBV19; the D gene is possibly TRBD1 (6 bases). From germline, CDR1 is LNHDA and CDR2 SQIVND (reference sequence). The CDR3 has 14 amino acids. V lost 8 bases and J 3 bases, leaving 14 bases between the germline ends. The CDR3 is CASSQGTHNQPQHF. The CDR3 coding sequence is TGTGCCAGTTCCCAGGGGACGCACAATCAGCCCCAGCATTTT.

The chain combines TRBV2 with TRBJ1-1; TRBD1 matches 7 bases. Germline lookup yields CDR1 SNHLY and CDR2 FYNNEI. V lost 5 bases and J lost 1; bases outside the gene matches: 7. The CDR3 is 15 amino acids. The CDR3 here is CASSYGDRANTEAFF. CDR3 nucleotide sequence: TGTGCCAGCAGTTACGGAGACAGGGCGAACACTGAAGCTTTCTTT.

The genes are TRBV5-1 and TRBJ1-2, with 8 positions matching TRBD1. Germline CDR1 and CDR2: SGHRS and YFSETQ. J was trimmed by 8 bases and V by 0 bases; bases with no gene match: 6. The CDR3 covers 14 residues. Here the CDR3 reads CASSLGDRSEGYTF. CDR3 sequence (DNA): TGCGCCAGCAGCTTGGGGGACAGGTCGGAGGGCTACACCTTC.

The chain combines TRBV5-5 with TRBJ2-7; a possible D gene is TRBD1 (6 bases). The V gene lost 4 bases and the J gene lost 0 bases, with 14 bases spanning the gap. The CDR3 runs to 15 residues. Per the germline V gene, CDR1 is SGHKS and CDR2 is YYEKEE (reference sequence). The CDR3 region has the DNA TGTGCCAGCAGCCCGCAGGGGACCAGCTCCTACGAGCAGTACTTC. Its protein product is CASSPQGTSSYEQYF.

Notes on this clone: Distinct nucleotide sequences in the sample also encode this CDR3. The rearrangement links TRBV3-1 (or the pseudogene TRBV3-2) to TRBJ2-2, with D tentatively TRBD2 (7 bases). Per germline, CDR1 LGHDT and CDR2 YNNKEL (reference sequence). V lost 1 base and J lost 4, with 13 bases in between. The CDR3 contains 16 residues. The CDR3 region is CASSQVGGGPTGELFF. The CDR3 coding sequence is TGTGCCAGCAGCCAAGTAGGGGGGGGCCCCACCGGGGAGCTGTTTTTT.

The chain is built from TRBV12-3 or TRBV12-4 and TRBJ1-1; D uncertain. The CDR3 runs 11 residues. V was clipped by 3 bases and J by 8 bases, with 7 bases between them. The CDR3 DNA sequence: TGTGCCAGCAGTTTGGGCTACGAAGCTTTCTTT. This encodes CASSLGYEAFF.

The CDR3 spells CASSPGTGDSNQPQHF. Written as DNA, the CDR3 is TGCGCCAGCAGCCCCGGGACAGGGGATAGCAATCAGCCCCAGCATTTT. V gene TRBV5-1 combines with J gene TRBJ1-5, with TRBD1 identical over 10 bases. This CDR3 has 16 residues. With 4 bases clipped from V and 0 bases from J, the junction kept 4 bases outside the gene matches. CDR1 and CDR2 from the germline V gene are SGHRS and YFSETQ.

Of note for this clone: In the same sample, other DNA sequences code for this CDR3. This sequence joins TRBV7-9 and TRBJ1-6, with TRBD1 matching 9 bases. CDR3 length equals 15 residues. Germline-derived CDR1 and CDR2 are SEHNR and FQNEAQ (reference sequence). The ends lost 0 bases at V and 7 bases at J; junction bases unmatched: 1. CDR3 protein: CASSLAGQGNSPLHF. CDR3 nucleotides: TGTGCCAGCAGCTTAGCCGGACAGGGGAATTCACCCCTCCACTTT.

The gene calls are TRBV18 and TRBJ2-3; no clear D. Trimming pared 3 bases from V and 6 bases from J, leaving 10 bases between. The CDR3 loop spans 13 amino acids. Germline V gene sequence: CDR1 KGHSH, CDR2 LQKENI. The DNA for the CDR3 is TGTGCCAGCTCACCCACTATGCCCGATACGCAGTATTTT. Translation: CASSPTMPDTQYF.

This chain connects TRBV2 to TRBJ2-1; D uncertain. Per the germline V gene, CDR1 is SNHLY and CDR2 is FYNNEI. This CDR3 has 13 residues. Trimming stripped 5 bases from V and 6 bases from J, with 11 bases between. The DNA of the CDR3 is TGTGCCAGCAGTACTACACCTTCCAATGAGCAGTTCTTC. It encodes CASSTTPSNEQFF. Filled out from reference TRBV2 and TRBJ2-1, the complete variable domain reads EPEVTQTPSHQVTQMGQEVILRCVPISNHLYFYWYRQILGQKVEFLVSFYNNEISEKSEIFDDQFSVERPDGSNFTLKIRSTKLEDSAMYFCASSTTPSNEQFFGPGTRLTVL.

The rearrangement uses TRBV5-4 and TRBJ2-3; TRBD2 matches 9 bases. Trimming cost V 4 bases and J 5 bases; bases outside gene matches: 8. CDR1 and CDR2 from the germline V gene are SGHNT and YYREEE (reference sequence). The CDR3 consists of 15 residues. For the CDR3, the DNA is TGTGCCAGCAGCCAAGCGGGGGGAGGGCAAGATACGCAGTATTTT. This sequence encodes CASSQAGGGQDTQYF.

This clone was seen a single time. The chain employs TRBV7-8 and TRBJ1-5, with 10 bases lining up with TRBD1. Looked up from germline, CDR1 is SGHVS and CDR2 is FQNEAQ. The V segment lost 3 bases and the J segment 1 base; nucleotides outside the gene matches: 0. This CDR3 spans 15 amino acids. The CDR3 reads CASSLGQGSNQPQHF. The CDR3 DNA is TGTGCCAGCAGCTTGGGACAGGGGAGCAATCAGCCCCAGCATTTT.

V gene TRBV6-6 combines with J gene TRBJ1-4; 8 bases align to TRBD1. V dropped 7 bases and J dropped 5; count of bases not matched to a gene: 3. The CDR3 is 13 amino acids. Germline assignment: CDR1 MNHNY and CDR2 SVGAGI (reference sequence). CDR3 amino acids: CASTRTGNEKLFF. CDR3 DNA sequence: TGTGCCAGCACCCGGACAGGGAATGAAAAACTGTTTTTT.

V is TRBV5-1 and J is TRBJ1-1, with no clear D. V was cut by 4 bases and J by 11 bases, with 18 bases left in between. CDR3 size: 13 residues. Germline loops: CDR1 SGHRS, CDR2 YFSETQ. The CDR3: CASSLDGGPGAFF. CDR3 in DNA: TGCGCCAGCAGCCTTGACGGTGGTCCGGGGGCTTTCTTT.

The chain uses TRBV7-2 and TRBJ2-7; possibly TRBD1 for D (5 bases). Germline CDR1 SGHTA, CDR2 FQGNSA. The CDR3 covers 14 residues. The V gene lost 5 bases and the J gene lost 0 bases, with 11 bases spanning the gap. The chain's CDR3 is CASSQGVGSYEQYF. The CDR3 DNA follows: TGTGCCAGCAGCCAGGGCGTAGGCTCCTACGAGCAGTACTTC.

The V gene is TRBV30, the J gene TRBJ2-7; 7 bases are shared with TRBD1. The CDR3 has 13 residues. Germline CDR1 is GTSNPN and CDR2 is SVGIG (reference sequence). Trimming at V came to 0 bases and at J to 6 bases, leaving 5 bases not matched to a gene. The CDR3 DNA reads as TGTGCCTGGAGTGTACAGGGGAAGGGCGAGCAGTACTTC. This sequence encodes CAWSVQGKGEQYF.

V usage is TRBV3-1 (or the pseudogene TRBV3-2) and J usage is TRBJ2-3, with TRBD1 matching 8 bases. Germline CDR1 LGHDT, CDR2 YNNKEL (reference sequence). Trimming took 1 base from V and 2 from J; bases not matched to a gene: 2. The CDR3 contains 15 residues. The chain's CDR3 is CASSQGTGITDTQYF. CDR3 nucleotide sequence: TGTGCCAGCAGCCAAGGGACAGGGATCACAGATACGCAGTATTTT.

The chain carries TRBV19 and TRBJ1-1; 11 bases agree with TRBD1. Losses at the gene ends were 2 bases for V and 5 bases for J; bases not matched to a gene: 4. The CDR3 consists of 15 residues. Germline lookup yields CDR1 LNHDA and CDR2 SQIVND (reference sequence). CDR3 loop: CASSIPGQGATEAFF. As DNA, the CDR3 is TGTGCCAGTAGTATACCCGGACAGGGGGCTACTGAAGCTTTCTTT.

CDR3 coding DNA: TGTGCCAGCAGTGCAGGACAGCGCAATCAGCCCCAGCATTTT. Amino acid sequence: CASSAGQRNQPQHF. V and J are TRBV2 and TRBJ1-5; perhaps TRBD1 as D (6 bases). Germline-derived CDR1 and CDR2 are SNHLY and FYNNEI. This CDR3 is built from 14 residues. Deletions cut 4 bases from V and 2 bases from J, with 9 bases between.

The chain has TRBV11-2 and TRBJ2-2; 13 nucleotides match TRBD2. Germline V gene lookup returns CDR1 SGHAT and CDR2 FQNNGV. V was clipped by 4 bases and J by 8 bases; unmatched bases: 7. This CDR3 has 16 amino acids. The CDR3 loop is CASSSSTSGGAGELFF. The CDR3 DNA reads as TGTGCCAGCAGCTCATCTACTAGCGGGGGGGCAGGGGAGCTGTTTTTT.